This record concerns one T cell receptor (beta chain) sequence. The data derive from a study of blood T cell repertoires in COVID-19. Original handling: Estimation of nucleated cell counts relied on the amplification of reference gene primers. This table comes from immunoSEQ multiplex PCR, and its TCRdb copy is limited to in-frame clones, with some not included. Clonal size and the V and J genes are those of that table, whereas D and trimming came from the DNA. The sample lists 250,000 to 300,000 clones; 70% to 90% were seen once. This TCR was sampled from a woman in her fifties or sixties with COVID-19, enrolled during active disease. Input material: peripheral blood.

CDR3 nucleotide sequence: TGTGCCAGCAGTTCAACAGGGTCGTATGGGGCCAACGTCCTGACTTTC. It specifies CASSSTGSYGANVLTF. The chain uses TRBV27 and TRBJ2-6, with D tentatively TRBD1 (6 bases). The germline V and J ends were trimmed by 4 bases and 3 bases, with 13 bases remaining between them. The CDR3 is made up of 16 amino acids. The V gene's germline CDR1 is MNHEY and CDR2 SMNVEV (reference sequence).